The clone carrying this T cell receptor (beta chain) turned up a few times. Its antigen is not identified. In the authors' methods: Patient CD8+ clones above 1% seldom matched published virus-specific TCRB sequences. Libraries were prepared by immunoSEQ multiplex PCR; TCRdb keeps only in-frame clonotypes and omits some of them. The V and J calls and the clone size are those of that table, but D and trimming were determined from the DNA. The data hold about 18,000 clones, with about 80% observed a single time. The CDR3 is 13 residues long. The germline V and J ends were trimmed by 6 bases and 7 bases, with 15 bases remaining between them. From germline, CDR1 is MNHEY and CDR2 SMNVEV (reference sequence). The source of the sample is a study of somatic mutations in cytotoxic T cells in rheumatoid arthritis. For the study at large: Patient blood was drawn as 30 ml EDTA; the draw came right after diagnosis and before any treatment. Flow cytometric sorting isolated some V beta antibody-stained T-cell populations at nearly 100% purity, and among them were V beta1+ cells that underwent TCRB sequencing. Findings of the study overall: A finding that went unadjusted for multiple comparisons was the slight underrepresentation of TRBV07 in rheumatoid arthritis patients.

This clonotype originated in an adult with rheumatoid arthritis. V is TRBV27 and J is TRBJ1-1; D call uncertain. Input material: CD8+ T cells sorted from blood. CDR3 DNA sequence: TGTGCCAGCAGACTTGCAGTTCCTCATGAAGCTTTCTTT. Translated, it gives CASRLAVPHEAFF.